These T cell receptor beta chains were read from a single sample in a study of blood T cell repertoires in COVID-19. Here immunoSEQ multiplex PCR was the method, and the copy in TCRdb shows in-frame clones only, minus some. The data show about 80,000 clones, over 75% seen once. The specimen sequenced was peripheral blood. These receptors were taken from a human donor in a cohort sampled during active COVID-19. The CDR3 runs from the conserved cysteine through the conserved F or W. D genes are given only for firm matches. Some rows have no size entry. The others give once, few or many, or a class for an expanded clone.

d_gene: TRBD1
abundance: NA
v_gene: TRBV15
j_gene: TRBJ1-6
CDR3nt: TGTGCCACCAGCTCTCAGGGGGGATATAATTCACCCCTCCACTTT
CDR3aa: CATSSQGGYNSPLHF

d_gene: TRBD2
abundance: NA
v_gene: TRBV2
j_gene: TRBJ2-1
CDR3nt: TGTGCCAGCAGTGCTGGGACTAGCGGGAGCAATGAGCAGTTCTTC
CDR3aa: CASSAGTSGSNEQFF

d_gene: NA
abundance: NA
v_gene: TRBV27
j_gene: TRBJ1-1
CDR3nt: TGTGCCAGCAGTTCGTACAGGGATGAAGCTTTCTTT
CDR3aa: CASSSYRDEAFF

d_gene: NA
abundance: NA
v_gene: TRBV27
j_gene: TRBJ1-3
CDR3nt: TGTGCCAGCAGTTTATCGAGCCAAAACACCATATATTTT
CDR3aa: CASSLSSQNTIYF

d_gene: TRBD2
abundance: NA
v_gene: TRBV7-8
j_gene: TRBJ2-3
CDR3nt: TGTGCCAGCAGCTTTCCTCGGGCGCGGGGGGCCGGATCTAGCACAGATACGCAGTATTTT
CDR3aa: CASSFPRARGAGSSTDTQYF

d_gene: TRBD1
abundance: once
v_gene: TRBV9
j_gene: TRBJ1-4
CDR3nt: TGTGCCAGCAGCATCCCGGACAGGGGAGATGAAAAACTGTTTTTT
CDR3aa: CASSIPDRGDEKLFF

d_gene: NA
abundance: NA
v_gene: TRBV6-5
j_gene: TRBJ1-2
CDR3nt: TGTGCCAGCAGTCTAGACGGGTACTATGGCTACACCTTC
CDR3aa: CASSLDGYYGYTF

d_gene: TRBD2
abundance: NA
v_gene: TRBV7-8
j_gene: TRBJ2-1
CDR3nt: TGTGCCAGCAGCTTAGCTAGCGGGAGGGGTAGCATGTCCTACAATGAGCAGTTCTTC
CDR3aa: CASSLASGRGSMSYNEQFF

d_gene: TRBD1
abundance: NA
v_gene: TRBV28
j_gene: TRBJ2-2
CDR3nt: TGTGCCAGCAGTCCCGGGACAGGGGGCCACACCGGGGAGCTGTTTTTT
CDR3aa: CASSPGTGGHTGELFF

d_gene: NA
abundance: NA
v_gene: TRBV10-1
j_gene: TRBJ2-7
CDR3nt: TGCGCCAGCCGACTAACCTACGAGCAGTACTTC
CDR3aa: CASRLTYEQYF

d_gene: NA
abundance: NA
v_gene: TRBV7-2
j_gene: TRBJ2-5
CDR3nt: TGTGCCAGCAGCTTAACTCGGCGGGTGGCCCAGTACTTC
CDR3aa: CASSLTRRVAQYF

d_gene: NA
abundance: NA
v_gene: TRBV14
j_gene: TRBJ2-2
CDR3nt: TGTGCCAGCAGCCGGGCCAGTTCCGGGGAGCTGTTTTTT
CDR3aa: CASSRASSGELFF

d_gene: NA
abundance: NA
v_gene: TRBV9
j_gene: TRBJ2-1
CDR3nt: TGTGCCAGCAGCGTTGTCGAGTATGAGCAGTTCTTC
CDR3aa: CASSVVEYEQFF

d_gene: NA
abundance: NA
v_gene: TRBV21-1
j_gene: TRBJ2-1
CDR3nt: TGTGCCAGCCGGGACTGCGAAGGGATTTTTGAGCAGTTCTTC
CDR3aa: CASRDCEGIFEQFF

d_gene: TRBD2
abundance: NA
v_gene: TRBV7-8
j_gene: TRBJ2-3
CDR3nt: TGTGCCAGCAGCTCACTAGCGGGAGGCTGGGAGGATACGCAGTATTTT
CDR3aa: CASSSLAGGWEDTQYF

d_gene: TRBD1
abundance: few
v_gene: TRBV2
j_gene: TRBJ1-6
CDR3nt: TGTGCCAGCTGGAGGACAGGGAATTCACCCCTCCACTTT
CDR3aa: CASWRTGNSPLHF

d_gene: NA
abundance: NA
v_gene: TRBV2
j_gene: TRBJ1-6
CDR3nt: TGTGCCAGCTATTTAGGGGGTTGGAATTCACCCCTCCACTTT
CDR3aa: CASYLGGWNSPLHF

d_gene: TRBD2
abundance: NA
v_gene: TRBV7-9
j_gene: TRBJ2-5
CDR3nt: TGTGCCAGCAGCCCCCGGGTAGCGGGAGGCGGGGAGACCCAGTACTTC
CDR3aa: CASSPRVAGGGETQYF

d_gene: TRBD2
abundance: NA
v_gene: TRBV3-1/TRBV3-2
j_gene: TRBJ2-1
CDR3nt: TGTGCCAGCAGCCAAACTAGCGGGGGTCCGAGCTCCTACAATGAGCAGTTCTTC
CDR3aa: CASSQTSGGPSSYNEQFF

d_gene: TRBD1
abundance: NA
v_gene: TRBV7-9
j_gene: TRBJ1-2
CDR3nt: TGTGCCAGCAGCTTAGGAGGGGGCGCGGGAGGCTACACCTTC
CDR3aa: CASSLGGGAGGYTF

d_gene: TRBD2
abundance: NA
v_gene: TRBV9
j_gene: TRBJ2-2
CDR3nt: TGTGCCAGCAGCGTTAGCGGGACTAACACCGGGGAGCTGTTTTTT
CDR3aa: CASSVSGTNTGELFF

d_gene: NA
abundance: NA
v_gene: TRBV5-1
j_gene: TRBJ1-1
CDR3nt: TGCGCCAGCAGCTTGGCCGAGTCCTTGAACACTGAAGCTTTCTTT
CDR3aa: CASSLAESLNTEAFF

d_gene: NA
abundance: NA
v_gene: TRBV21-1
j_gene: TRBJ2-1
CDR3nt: TGTGCCAGCAGCGCCCCGACAGGGGATCGATTTGAGCAGTTCTTC
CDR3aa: CASSAPTGDRFEQFF

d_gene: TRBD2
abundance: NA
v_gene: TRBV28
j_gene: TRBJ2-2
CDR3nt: TGTGCCAGCAGTTTTGTGCTAGCGGGGGGGGAGCTGTTTTTT
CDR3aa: CASSFVLAGGELFF

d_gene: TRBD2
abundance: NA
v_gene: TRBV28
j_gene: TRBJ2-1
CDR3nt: TGTGCCAGCAGCAGCAGCGGGAGCTCCTACAATGAGCAGTTCTTC
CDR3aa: CASSSSGSSYNEQFF

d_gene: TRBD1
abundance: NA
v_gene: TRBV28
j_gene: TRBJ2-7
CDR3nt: TGTGCCAGCAACCCTAAGGCGGGACAGGTAACCCAGGGAGTTCTCTACGAGCAGTACTTC
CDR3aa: CASNPKAGQVTQGVLYEQYF

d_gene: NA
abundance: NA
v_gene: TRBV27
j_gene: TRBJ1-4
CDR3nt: TGTGCCAGCAGTTTCCTCTTCAGGGCGAGGGGGATAAGGGAAAAACTGTTTTTT
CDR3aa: CASSFLFRARGIREKLFF

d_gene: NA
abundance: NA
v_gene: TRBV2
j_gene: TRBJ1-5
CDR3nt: TGTGCCAGCAGAGTAGGACAACCCACAAATCAGCCCCAGCATTTT
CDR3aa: CASRVGQPTNQPQHF

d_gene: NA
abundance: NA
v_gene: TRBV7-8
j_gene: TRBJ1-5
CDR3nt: TGTGCCAGCAGCCAGATGGGGCCTGGTCAGCCCCAGCATTTT
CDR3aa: CASSQMGPGQPQHF

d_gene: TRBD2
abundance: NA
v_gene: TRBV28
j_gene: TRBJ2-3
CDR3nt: TGTGCCAGCAGTTCGGGCGGGAGAGGGGGCACAGATACGCAGTATTTT
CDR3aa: CASSSGGRGGTDTQYF

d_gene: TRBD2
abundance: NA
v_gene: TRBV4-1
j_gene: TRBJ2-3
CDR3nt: TGCGCCAGCAGCCAAGATCCCACTGGGGGGAGGGTCACAGATACGCAGTATTTT
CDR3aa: CASSQDPTGGRVTDTQYF

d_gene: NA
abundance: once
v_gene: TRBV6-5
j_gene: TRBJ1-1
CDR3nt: TGTGCCAGCACCCTAGGGGCCGTGGGTGAAGCTTTCTTT
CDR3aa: CASTLGAVGEAFF

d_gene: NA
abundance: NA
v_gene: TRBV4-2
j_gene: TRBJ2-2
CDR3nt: TGTGCCAGCAGCCACGAAAGGGGCACCGGGGAGCTGTTTTTT
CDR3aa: CASSHERGTGELFF

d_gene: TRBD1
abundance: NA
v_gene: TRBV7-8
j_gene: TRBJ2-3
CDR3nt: TGTGCCAGCAGCTTTGGACAGGGGGTCGCTAGCGGGAGCACAGATACGCAGTATTTT
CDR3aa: CASSFGQGVASGSTDTQYF

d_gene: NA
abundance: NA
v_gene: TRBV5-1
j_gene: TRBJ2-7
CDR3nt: TGCGCCAGCAGCTCCTCGGGCTTAGCGACGTCCTACGAGCAGTACTTC
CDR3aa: CASSSSGLATSYEQYF

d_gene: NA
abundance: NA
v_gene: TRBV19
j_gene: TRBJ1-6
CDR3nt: TGTGCCAGCCGAAGAAGTAGCTCCTATAATTCACCCCTCCACTTT
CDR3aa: CASRRSSSYNSPLHF

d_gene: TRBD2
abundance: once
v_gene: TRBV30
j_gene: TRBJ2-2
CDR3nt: TGTGCCTGGTACCGTGGGGGCGGGGGGGCCCGGGAACTGAACACCGGGGAGCTGTTTTTT
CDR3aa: CAWYRGGGGARELNTGELFF

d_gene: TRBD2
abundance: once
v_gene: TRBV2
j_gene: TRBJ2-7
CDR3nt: TGTGCCAGCAAATTCAGCCTAGCGGGGGTTTCCTACGAGCAGTACTTC
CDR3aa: CASKFSLAGVSYEQYF

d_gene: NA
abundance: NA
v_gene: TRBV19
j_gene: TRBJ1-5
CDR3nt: TGTGCCAGTAGTATAGGGGGGCCTCTCAATCAGCCCCAGCATTTT
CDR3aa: CASSIGGPLNQPQHF

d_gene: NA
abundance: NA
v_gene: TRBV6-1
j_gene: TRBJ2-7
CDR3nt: TGTGCCAGCAGTGAAGCTGGACAGTACCCCTCCGAGCAGTACTTC
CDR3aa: CASSEAGQYPSEQYF

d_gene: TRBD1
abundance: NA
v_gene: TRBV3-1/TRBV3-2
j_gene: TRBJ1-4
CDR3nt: TGTGCCAGCAGCCAAGGATCCGGGACAGGGGATGAAAAACTGTTTTTT
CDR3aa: CASSQGSGTGDEKLFF

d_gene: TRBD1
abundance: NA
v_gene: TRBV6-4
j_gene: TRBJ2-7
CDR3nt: TGTGCCAGCAGTTTCAGGACAGGATTCTACGAGCAGTACTTC
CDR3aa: CASSFRTGFYEQYF

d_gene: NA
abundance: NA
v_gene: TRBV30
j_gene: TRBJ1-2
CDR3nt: TGTGCCTGGAGTGTACGGCAGGGGCATGGCTACACCTTC
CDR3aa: CAWSVRQGHGYTF

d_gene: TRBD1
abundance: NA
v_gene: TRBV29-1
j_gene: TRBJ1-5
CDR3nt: TGCAGCGTTCGCTGGACAGGGGTTAATCAGCCCCAGCATTTT
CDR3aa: CSVRWTGVNQPQHF

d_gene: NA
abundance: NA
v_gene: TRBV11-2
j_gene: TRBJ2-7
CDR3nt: TGTGCCAGCAGCTTAGTCAACGAGCAGTACTTC
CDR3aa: CASSLVNEQYF

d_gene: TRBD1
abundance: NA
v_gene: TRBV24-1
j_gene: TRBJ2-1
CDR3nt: TGTGCCACCGGACAGGGGGACAATGAGCAGTTCTTC
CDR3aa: CATGQGDNEQFF